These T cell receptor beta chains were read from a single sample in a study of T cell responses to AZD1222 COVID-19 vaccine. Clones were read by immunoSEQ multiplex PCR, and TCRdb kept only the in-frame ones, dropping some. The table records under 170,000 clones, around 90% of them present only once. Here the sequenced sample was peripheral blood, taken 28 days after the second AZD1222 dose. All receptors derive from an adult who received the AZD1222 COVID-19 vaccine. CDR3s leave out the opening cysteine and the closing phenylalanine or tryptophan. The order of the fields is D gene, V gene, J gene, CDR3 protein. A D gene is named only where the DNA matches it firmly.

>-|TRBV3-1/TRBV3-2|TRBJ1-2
ASSQDLFAGGYT
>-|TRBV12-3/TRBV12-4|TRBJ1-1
ASRGTGTEAF
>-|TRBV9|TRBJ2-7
ASSPKGFRDEQY
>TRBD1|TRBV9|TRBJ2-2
ASSVDGGQGANTGELF
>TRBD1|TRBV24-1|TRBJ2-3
ATSYRGREDTQY
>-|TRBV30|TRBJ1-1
AWSGAGSKKTEAF
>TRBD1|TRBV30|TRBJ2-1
AWRGGQGNYNEQF
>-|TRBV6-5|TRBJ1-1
ASSYGATEAF
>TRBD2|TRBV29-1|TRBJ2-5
SVDRLAGGETQY
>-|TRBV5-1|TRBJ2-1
ASSPLHEQF
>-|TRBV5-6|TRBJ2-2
ASSLAGNTGELF
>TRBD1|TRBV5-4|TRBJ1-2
ASSQTGNYGYT
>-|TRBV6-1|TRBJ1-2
ASSDRGQGNYGYT
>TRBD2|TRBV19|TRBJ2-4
ASSTPGTSKNIQY
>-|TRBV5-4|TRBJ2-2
ASSLGGANTGELF
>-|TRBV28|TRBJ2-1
ASQVINNEQF
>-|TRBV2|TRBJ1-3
ASTVTGNTIY
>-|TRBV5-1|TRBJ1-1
ASSRTVTAEAF
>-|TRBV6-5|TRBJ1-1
ASSYSRRDEAF
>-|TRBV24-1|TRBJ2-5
ATSDTGTGGQETQY
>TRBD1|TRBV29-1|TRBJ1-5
SVGQGADQPQH
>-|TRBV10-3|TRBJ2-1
AISEMGHEQF
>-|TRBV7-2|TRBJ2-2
ASSLASLNTGELF
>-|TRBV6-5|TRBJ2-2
ASSYRIQSPELF
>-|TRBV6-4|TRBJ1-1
ASSPESGNTEAF
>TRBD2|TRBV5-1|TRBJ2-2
ASSPGLAGNTGELF
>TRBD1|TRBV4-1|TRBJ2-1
ASSQERTGGDEQF
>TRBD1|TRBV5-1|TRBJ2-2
ASSLVPGQISNTGELF
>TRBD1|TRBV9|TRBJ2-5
ASSVLGQFQETQY
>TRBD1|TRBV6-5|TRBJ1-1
ASTRTGGENTEAF
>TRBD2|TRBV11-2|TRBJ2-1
ASSLESRLGGPHNEQF
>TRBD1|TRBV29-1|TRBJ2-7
SARTGGEQY
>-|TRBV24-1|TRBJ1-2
ATSAPSGYGYT
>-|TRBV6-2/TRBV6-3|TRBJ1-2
ASSYSSGTGYT
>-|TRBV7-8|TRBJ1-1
ASSLAVTVSKGEAF
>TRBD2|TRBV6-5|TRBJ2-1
ASTPGLAGGFWQF
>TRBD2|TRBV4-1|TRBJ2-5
ASSQDRVAGGETQY
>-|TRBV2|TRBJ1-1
ASSGIEAF
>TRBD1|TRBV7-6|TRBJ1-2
ASSPAGWTGTNYGYT
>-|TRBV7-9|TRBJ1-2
ASSSSVGGKYYGYT
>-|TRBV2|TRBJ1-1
ASSGGGVVYTEAF
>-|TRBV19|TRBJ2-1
ASSTGKSYNEQF
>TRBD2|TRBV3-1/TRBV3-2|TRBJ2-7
ASSSTTSPSSYEQY
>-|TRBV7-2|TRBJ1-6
ASSLADNNSPLH
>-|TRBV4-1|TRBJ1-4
ASSPGEGKGEKLF
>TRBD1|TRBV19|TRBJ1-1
ASSPRTGGQNTEAF
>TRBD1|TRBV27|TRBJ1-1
ATRTGGTEAF
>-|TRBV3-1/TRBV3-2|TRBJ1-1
ASSQGLSNTEAF
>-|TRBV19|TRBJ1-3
ASSMTPGTIY
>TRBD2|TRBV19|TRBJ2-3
ASKSLAGGGDTQY
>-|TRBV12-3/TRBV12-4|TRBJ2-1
ASSLANEQF